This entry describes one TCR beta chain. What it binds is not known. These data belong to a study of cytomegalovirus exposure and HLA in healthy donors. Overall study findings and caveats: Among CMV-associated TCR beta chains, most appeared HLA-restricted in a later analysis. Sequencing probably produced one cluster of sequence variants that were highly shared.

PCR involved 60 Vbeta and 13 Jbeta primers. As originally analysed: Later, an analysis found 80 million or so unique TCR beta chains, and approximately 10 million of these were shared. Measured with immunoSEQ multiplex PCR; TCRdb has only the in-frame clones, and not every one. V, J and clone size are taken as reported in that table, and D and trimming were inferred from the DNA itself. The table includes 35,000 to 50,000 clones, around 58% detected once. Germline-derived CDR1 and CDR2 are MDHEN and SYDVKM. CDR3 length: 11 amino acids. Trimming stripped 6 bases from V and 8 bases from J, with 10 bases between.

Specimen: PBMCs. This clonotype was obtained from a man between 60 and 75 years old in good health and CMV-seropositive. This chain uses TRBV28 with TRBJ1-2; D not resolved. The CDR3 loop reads CASREPRGYTF. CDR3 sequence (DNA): TGTGCCAGCAGAGAGCCTAGAGGCTACACCTTC.